This T cell receptor (beta chain) was identified in a study of graft-versus-host responses after intestinal transplantation (dated by TCRdb to 2020 to 2023). About the investigation overall: The transplants that recipients received were multivisceral, liver-intestinal, or isolated intestinal. Every recipient was given anti-thymocyte globulin induction, followed by roughly 3 years of maintenance tacrolimus and steroids. Bulk TCR-beta CDR3 sequencing was used to track graft-versus-host and host-versus-graft alloreactive T cell clones in the graft, circulation and bone marrow after intestinal transplantation. To identify alloreactive clones, pre-transplant mixed lymphocyte reaction products were sequenced and then compared with unstimulated pre-transplant donor and recipient T cells. Of the roughly 25 intestinal transplant recipients enrolled in the cohort, one of whom was a retransplant, 3 patients without pretransplant specimens were excluded. A peak of at least 4% donor T cells among recipient peripheral blood mononuclear cells was the definition used for donor T cell macrochimerism. Instead of going to the commercial service, samples from a few later patients were sequenced in-house on an Illumina MiSeq and processed with MiXCR.

Library construction relied on the immunoSEQ multiplex PCR assay. For most patients, high-throughput TCR-beta CDR3 sequencing of genomic DNA was performed by Adaptive Biotechnologies. In the authors' own workflow: Adaptive's ImmunoSEQ software was the source of the TCR sequencing data for 18 patients, while a few other patients were processed with MiXCR and VDJtools. Because the origin of CDR3 nucleotide sequences shared between donor and recipient could not be assigned, those sequences were removed. To be classed as alloreactive, a clone needed at least 2-fold expansion over unstimulated cells and a minimum CFSE-low frequency of 0.002% (template counts) or 0.001% (read counts). Clones detected in sequenced pre-transplant spleen, lymph node, or MLR CFSE-low populations of the donor or recipient were defined as mappable. Cumulative frequency of alloreactive clones was calculated as a percentage of all sequences weighted by copy number. TCRdb retrieved this table from immuneACCESS and kept in-frame rearrangements only. Not all clones are present; in checked studies, unresolved V genes account for under half, and no reason is known for the remainder. V and J calls and clone size follow that table, whereas D and trimming were derived from the DNA. This sample comprises tens of thousands of clones, about 95% of them detected only once. The top ten clones comprise 1.6% of the sample.

Details on this clone: Its antigen is currently not known. No clone much larger than this one lies a single base away; base qualities are absent.

Blood samples were collected up to 4 times in the first month after transplant and then at least monthly when available. The research as a whole found: Peak levels of circulating GvH clones were associated with declines in HvG clones early after transplant. The relatively low number and heterogeneity of intestinal transplant patients limited the conclusions. Patients with donor T cell macrochimerism had high GvH to HvG T cell clonal ratios in their allografts. GvH clones were detected in recipient bone marrow, and some of these GvH clones were observed earlier in ileal mucosa or blood, consistent with an intestinal mucosal origin.

The sequence was collected from a human patient who received an intestinal transplant, so some T cells may come from the graft donor. This sample comprised PBMCs, obtained around 330 days after intestinal transplant.

Read as DNA, the sequence is TGTGCCAGCAGCCCCGGGCGCAGGGGGGGATCGCCCTACGAGCAGTACTTC. Translated, it gives CASSPGRRGGSPYEQYF. The rearranged chain carries TRBV11-3 and TRBJ2-7; the D gene is perhaps TRBD1 or TRBD2, each of them matching over 7 bases. V drops 5 bases and J drops 2 bases, leaving 22 bases in between. Per the germline V gene, SGHNT is the CDR1 and YENEEA is the CDR2. From the cysteine through the phenylalanine, the CDR3 covers 17 amino acids. Only the CDR3 part of the read is kept: 51 bases, read in frame from the first base.